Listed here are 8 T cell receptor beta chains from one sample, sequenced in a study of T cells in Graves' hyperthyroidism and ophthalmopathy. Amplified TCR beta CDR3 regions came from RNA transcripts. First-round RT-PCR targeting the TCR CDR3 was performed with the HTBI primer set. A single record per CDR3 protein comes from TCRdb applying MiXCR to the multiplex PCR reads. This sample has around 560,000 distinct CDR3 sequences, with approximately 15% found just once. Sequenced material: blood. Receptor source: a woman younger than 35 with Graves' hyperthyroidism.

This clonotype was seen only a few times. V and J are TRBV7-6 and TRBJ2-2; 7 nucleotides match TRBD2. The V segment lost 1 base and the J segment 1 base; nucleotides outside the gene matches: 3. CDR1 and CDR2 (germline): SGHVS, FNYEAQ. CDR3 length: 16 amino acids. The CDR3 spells CASSLESSGNTGELFF. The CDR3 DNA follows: TGTGCCAGCAGCTTAGAGTCTAGCGGGAACACCGGGGAGCTGTTTTTT.

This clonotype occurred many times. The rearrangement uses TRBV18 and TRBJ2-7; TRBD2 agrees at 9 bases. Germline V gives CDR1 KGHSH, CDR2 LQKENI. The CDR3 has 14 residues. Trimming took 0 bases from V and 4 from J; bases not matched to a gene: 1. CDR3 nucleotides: TGTGCCAGCTCACCACCGGCGGGAGGGTACGAGCAGTACTTC. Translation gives CASSPPAGGYEQYF.

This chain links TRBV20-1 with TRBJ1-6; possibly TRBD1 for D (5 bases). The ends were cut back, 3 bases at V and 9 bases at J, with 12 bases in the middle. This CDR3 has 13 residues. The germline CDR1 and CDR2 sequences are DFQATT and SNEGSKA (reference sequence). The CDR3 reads CSARGGRVSPLHF. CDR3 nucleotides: TGCAGTGCTAGGGGGGGGAGGGTTTCACCCCTCCACTTT.

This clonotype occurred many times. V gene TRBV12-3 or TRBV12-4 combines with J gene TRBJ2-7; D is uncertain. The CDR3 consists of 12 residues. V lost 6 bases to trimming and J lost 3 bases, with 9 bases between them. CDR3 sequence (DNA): TGTGCCAGCAGGGACGGCCTCTACGAGCAGTACTTC. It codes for CASRDGLYEQYF.

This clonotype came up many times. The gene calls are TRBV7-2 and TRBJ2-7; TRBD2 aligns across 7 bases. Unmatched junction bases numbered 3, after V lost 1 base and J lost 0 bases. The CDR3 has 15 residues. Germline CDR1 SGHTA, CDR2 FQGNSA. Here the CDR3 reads CASSLGSGASYEQYF. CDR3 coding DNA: TGTGCCAGCAGCTTAGGGAGCGGGGCCTCCTACGAGCAGTACTTC. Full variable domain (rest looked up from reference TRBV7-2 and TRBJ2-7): GAGVSQSPSNKVTEKGKDVELRCDPISGHTALYWYRQSLGQGLEFLIYFQGNSAPDKSGLPSDRFSAERTGGSVSTLTIQRTQQEDSAVYLCASSLGSGASYEQYFGPGTRLTVT.

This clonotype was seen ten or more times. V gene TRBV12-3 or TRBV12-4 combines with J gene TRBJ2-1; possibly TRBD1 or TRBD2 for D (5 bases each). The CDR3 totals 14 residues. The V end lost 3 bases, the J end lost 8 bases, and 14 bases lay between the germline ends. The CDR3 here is CASSLRAGWDEQFF. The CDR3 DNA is TGTGCCAGCAGTTTGAGGGCAGGGTGGGATGAGCAGTTCTTC.

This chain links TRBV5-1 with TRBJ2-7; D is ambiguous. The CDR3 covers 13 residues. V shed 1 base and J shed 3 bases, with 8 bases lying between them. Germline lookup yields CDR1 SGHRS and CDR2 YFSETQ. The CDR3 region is CASSLMVSYEQYF. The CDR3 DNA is TGCGCCAGCAGCTTGATGGTGAGCTACGAGCAGTACTTC.

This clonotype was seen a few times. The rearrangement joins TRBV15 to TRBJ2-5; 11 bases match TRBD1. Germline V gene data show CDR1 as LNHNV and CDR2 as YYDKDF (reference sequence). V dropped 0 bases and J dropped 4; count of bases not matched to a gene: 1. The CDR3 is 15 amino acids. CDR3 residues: CATSRDGTGGETQYF. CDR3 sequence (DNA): TGTGCCACCAGCAGAGACGGGACAGGGGGAGAGACCCAGTACTTC.